This record looks at one TCR beta chain sequence and its context. These data belong to a study of control samples from healthy donors and cancer patients. The table came from immunoSEQ multiplex PCR; TCRdb's copy has only in-frame clones and leaves some out. This sample carries more than 95,000 clones, 80% to 95% of them seen once, and the ten largest clones take approximately 7.9%. This CDR3 has 15 residues. Germline CDR1 and CDR2: SGDLS and YYNGEE. Trimming stripped 3 bases from V and 0 bases from J, with 13 bases between. Sequenced: blood. The sequence came from a man aged 18 to 30 in good health. The rearrangement links TRBV9 to TRBJ2-7; D is undetermined. Written as DNA, the CDR3 is TGTGCCAGCAGCGCCCACCCGGGTCTCTCCTACGAGCAGTACTTC. Its protein is CASSAHPGLSYEQYF. The full variable domain, with the rest looked up from reference TRBV9 and TRBJ2-7, is DSGVTQTPKHLITATGQRVTLRCSPRSGDLSVYWYQQSLDQGLQFLIQYYNGEERAKGNILERFSAQQFPDLHSELNLSSLELGDSALYFCASSAHPGLSYEQYFGPGTRLTVT.